A single sample is the source of the 10 T cell receptor beta chains below, sequenced in a study of blood T cell repertoires in COVID-19. Libraries were prepared by immunoSEQ multiplex PCR; TCRdb keeps only in-frame clonotypes and omits some of them. The sample lists tens of thousands of clones, about 82% occurring once. Sequences were obtained from peripheral blood. The receptor source for this set is a man aged 45-65 years with acute or convalescent COVID-19.

The chain is built from TRBV6-5 and TRBJ1-5; 7 bases are a match to TRBD1. The CDR3 spans 12 residues. After removal of 7 bases from V and 6 bases from J, the junction contained 3 bases not matched to a gene. From germline, CDR1 is MNHEY and CDR2 SVGAGI. The CDR3 is CASKTGVQPQHF. The CDR3 DNA reads TGTGCCAGCAAAACAGGGGTTCAGCCCCAGCATTTT.

The CDR3 is CASSQLQGVNEKLFF. CDR3 sequence (DNA): TGTGCCAGCAGTCAATTACAGGGGGTTAATGAAAAACTGTTTTTT. The V call is TRBV28, the J call TRBJ1-4, with TRBD1 matching over 8 bases. The CDR3 contains 15 residues. Germline assignment: CDR1 MDHEN and CDR2 SYDVKM. Losses at the gene ends were 5 bases for V and 4 bases for J; bases not matched to a gene: 6.

The chain combines TRBV19 with TRBJ1-3; D possibly corresponds to TRBD1 (5 bases). The CDR3 is 13 amino acids. Trimming shortened V by 0 bases and J by 10 bases, and 10 bases separated the two germline ends. CDR1 is LNHDA, CDR2 SQIVND, per germline (reference sequence). The CDR3 sequence is CASSIDQGRTIYF. The CDR3 DNA reads as TGTGCCAGTAGTATAGATCAGGGTCGTACCATATATTTT.

The CDR3 here is CASSLDMTGLNTEAFF. DNA for the CDR3: TGTGCCAGCAGTTTGGACATGACAGGATTGAACACTGAAGCTTTCTTT. The rearrangement uses TRBV28 and TRBJ1-1; the D gene is possibly TRBD1 (6 bases). CDR1 and CDR2 from the germline V gene are MDHEN and SYDVKM. The V end lost 3 bases, the J end lost 0 bases, and 14 bases lay between the germline ends. The CDR3 is 16 residues long. The variable domain in full, with the rest retrieved from reference TRBV28 and TRBJ1-1, is DVKVTQSSRYLVKRTGEKVFLECVQDMDHENMFWYRQDPGLGLRLIYFSYDVKMKEKGDIPEGYSVSREKKERFSLILESASTNQTSMYLCASSLDMTGLNTEAFFGQGTRLTVV.

The V and J genes are TRBV24-1 and TRBJ2-5; D gene ambiguous. V was trimmed by 2 bases and J by 1 base, leaving 10 bases between them. The CDR3 is 15 amino acids. Germline CDR1 and CDR2: KGHDR and SFDVKD. The CDR3 DNA sequence: TGTGCCACCAGTGATTCTAGTAAACCCCAAGAGACCCAGTACTTC. Amino acids: CATSDSSKPQETQYF.

The rearrangement links TRBV5-1 to TRBJ1-2; the D gene is possibly TRBD1 (6 bases). Trimming stripped 0 bases from V and 1 base from J, with 7 bases between. Germline V lookup: CDR1 SGHRS, CDR2 YFSETQ. The CDR3 consists of 14 residues. CDR3 sequence (DNA): TGCGCCAGCAGCTTGGGACAGGTTAACTATGGCTACACCTTC. It encodes CASSLGQVNYGYTF. The whole variable domain, filled in from reference TRBV5-1 and TRBJ1-2, reads KAGVTQTPRYLIKTRGQQVTLSCSPISGHRSVSWYQQTPGQGLQFLFEYFSETQRNKGNFPGRFSGRQFSNSRSEMNVSTLELGDSALYLCASSLGQVNYGYTFGSGTRLTVV.

This CDR3 reads CASSHDYGYTF. In DNA, the CDR3 is TGCGCCAGCAGCCACGACTATGGCTACACCTTC. The chain recombines TRBV4-1 with TRBJ1-2, with D unclear. Germline CDR1 MGHRA, CDR2 YSYEKL. The CDR3 length is 11 residues. Between the trimmed V and J ends, which lost 3 bases and 3 bases, there was a span of 2 bases.

The chain has TRBV14 and TRBJ1-2; 10 bases are shared with TRBD1. V shed 2 bases, J shed 6 bases, and the junction held 6 bases outside the gene matches. From germline, CDR1 is SGHDN and CDR2 FVKESK. CDR3 length: 15 residues. As DNA, the CDR3 is TGTGCCAGCAGCCAAACGGGGGACAGGGGTGATGGCTACACCTTC. Its translation: CASSQTGDRGDGYTF.

The chain joins TRBV12-3 or TRBV12-4 to TRBJ1-5; D not certain. The CDR3 sequence is 11 residues long. Trimming stripped 8 bases from V and 8 bases from J, with 10 bases between. The CDR3 DNA follows: TGTGCCAGCGCGTCGGGAAAGCCCCAGCATTTT. It encodes CASASGKPQHF.

The rearrangement joins TRBV11-1 to TRBJ2-6; 10 bases align to TRBD2. In germline, CDR1 is SGHAT, CDR2 FQDESV (reference sequence). This CDR3 spans 19 amino acids. The junction had 7 bases not matched to a gene; V was cut back by 0 bases and J by 2 bases. CDR3 DNA: TGTGCCAGCAGCTTAGCGTCTAGCGGGAGTAGCACTGGGGCCAACGTCCTGACTTTC. It yields the protein CASSLASSGSSTGANVLTF.